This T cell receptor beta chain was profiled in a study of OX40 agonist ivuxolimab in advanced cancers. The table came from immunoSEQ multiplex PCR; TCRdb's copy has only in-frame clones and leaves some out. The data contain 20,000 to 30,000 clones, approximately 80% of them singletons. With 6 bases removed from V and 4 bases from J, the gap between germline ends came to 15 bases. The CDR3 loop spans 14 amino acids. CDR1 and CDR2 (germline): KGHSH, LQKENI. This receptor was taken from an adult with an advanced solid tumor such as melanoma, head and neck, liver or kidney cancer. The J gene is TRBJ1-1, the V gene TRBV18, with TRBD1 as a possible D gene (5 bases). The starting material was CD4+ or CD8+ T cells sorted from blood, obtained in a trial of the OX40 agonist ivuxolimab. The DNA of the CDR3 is TGTGCCAGCTCGTTAGGGGCCTTTCTCACTGAAGCTTTCTTT. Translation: CASSLGAFLTEAFF.